The 2 T cell receptor beta chains presented below share a single source sample, sequenced in a study of cytomegalovirus exposure and HLA in healthy donors (dated by TCRdb to the late 2010s). The library was generated by the immunoSEQ multiplex PCR assay. As stored in TCRdb, this immuneACCESS dataset retains in-frame rearrangements with V and J assigned. A fraction of the clones does not appear; measured against another copy, unresolved V genes explain less than half of the discrepancy, and the remainder lacks a known reason. The sample table contains roughly 150,000 clones; only one count was recorded for around four fifths of them. The ten largest clones take up about 2.1% of the sample. Material: PBMCs. These receptors came from a man between 25 and 39 years old in good health and CMV-seropositive.

This chain joins TRBV7-9 and TRBJ2-1, with 8 bases fitting TRBD2. Germline CDR1 is SEHNR and CDR2 is FQNEAQ (reference sequence). This CDR3 is built from 13 residues. Trimming took 3 bases from V and 10 from J; bases not matched to a gene: 5. Written as DNA, the CDR3 is TGTGCCAGCAGCTTTATCGGGGGGGGAGAGCAGTTCTTC. Translating it yields CASSFIGGGEQFF.

The rearrangement links TRBV10-2 to TRBJ1-1; D call uncertain. The V end was cut by 3 bases, the J end by 2 bases, with 4 bases between. CDR1 and CDR2 (germline): WSHSY, SAAADI. The CDR3 covers 12 residues. The CDR3 DNA sequence: TGCGCCAGCAGTGACCTCAACACTGAAGCTTTCTTT. Translation: CASSDLNTEAFF.